The 10 T cell receptor beta chains below come from one sample, sequenced in a study of spatial heterogeneity in lung cancer. Overall study findings and caveats: Tracking of tumor mutation counts was seen in expanded intratumoral alpha and beta TCR counts.

As to time point: sample taken at primary tumor resection. The antigens for these receptors are not known. From the 5' RACE reads, TCRdb called clonotypes with MiXCR, one entry per CDR3 protein. The table includes approximately 5,600 distinct CDR3 sequences, around 9.8% detected once. The sample here was lung tumor tissue, taken at surgery. The origin of the receptors is a female donor with early-stage non-small cell lung cancer.

In its sample, this clonotype was seen a few times. The chain has TRBV4-3 and TRBJ1-5; D gene unclear. The V gene lost 0 bases and the J gene lost 9 bases, with 9 bases spanning the gap. The CDR3 consists of 13 residues. Germline CDR1 and CDR2: LGHNA and YSLEER. CDR3 protein: CASSQDRLRPQHF. CDR3 nucleotides: TGCGCCAGCAGCCAAGATCGGTTGCGGCCCCAGCATTTT.

This clonotype occurred many times. This rearrangement joins TRBV29-1 to TRBJ2-5; D may be TRBD2 (5 bases). Between the trimmed V and J ends, which lost 4 bases and 2 bases, there was a span of 11 bases. Per the germline V gene, CDR1 is SQVTM and CDR2 is ANQGSEA. The CDR3 is 13 amino acids. In DNA, the CDR3 is TGCAGCGTTGTTGTGGGCGGGCAAGAGACCCAGTACTTC. The encoded protein is CSVVVGGQETQYF.

This clonotype is medium-sized. V is TRBV5-1 and J is TRBJ1-5; D possibly corresponds to TRBD1 (6 bases). The CDR3 has 13 residues. CDR1 is SGHRS, CDR2 YFSETQ, per germline. V lost 3 bases and J 3 bases, leaving 7 bases between the germline ends. The CDR3 region has the DNA TGCGCCAGCAGCTGGGACAACAATCAGCCCCAGCATTTT. Translated, it gives CASSWDNNQPQHF.

This clonotype has a count of ten or more. The rearrangement uses TRBV5-1 and TRBJ2-7; no firm D call. Germline V gene data show CDR1 as SGHRS and CDR2 as YFSETQ. The CDR3 consists of 13 residues. The germline V and J ends were trimmed by 0 bases and 2 bases, with 6 bases remaining between them. The CDR3 reads CASSLGPTYEQYF. The CDR3 nucleotides are TGCGCCAGCAGCTTGGGCCCAACCTACGAGCAGTACTTC.

A few counts support this clonotype. This chain connects TRBV5-1 to TRBJ2-6; 10 bases match TRBD1. From germline, CDR1 is SGHRS and CDR2 YFSETQ. Germline trimming cut 4 bases from V and 0 bases from J; bases unmatched to any gene: 7. The CDR3 loop spans 18 amino acids. DNA for the CDR3: TGCGCCAGCAGCCCCGGGGGGACAGGGGCCTCTGGGGCCAACGTCCTGACTTTC. It translates to CASSPGGTGASGANVLTF. Full variable domain (remainder filled in from reference TRBV5-1 and TRBJ2-6): KAGVTQTPRYLIKTRGQQVTLSCSPISGHRSVSWYQQTPGQGLQFLFEYFSETQRNKGNFPGRFSGRQFSNSRSEMNVSTLELGDSALYLCASSPGGTGASGANVLTFGAGSRLTVL.

This clonotype rates as medium-sized (0.01 to 0.1%). This chain uses TRBV6-5 with TRBJ1-5; D might be TRBD1 (6 bases). There are 14 residues in the CDR3. Germline CDR1 is MNHEY and CDR2 is SVGAGI. Trimming left V 8 bases short and J 1 base short, with 12 bases between. The CDR3 here is CASRDNESNQPQHF. The CDR3 nucleotides read TGTGCCAGCCGGGACAATGAGAGCAATCAGCCCCAGCATTTT.

This clonotype was observed many times. V usage is TRBV12-2 and J usage is TRBJ2-7; the D segment call TRBD1 is taken from the table without a DNA check. TRBV12-2 is termed a pseudogene. There are 12 residues in the CDR3. The CDR3 DNA sequence: TGTGCAAGTCGCCGGGGGGATCGCGAGCAGTACGTC. Translating gives CASRRGDREQYV.

As regards this clonotype: A read error is possible here, since a much larger clone lies one base away. This chain connects TRBV7-9 to TRBJ2-2; D gene unclear. The CDR3 contains 15 residues. The V end lost 1 base, the J end lost 8 bases, and 14 bases lay between the germline ends. Germline assignment: CDR1 SEHNR and CDR2 FQNEAQ (reference sequence). The CDR3 here is CASSLGVSSIGELFF. The CDR3 DNA sequence: TGTGCCAGCAGCTTAGGGGTTTCGAGCATTGGGGAGCTGTTTTTT.

The rearrangement links TRBV28 to TRBJ2-2; D is possibly TRBD2 (5 bases). The CDR3 has 14 amino acids. Trimming took off 7 bases at V and 1 base at J, with 10 bases between the two ends. Germline CDR1 and CDR2: MDHEN and SYDVKM. This CDR3 reads CASTRRWNTGELFF. CDR3 DNA sequence: TGTGCCAGCACCAGGAGGTGGAACACCGGGGAGCTGTTTTTT.

In its sample, this clonotype was seen many times. The chain links TRBV7-2 to TRBJ2-2; unclear D gene. This CDR3 has 13 residues. With 6 bases removed from V and 4 bases from J, the gap between germline ends came to 9 bases. Germline V gene data show CDR1 as SGHTA and CDR2 as FQGNSA. The CDR3 protein is CASRQRVTGELFF. CDR3 DNA sequence: TGTGCCAGCAGACAAAGGGTCACCGGGGAGCTGTTTTTT.